These 14 T cell receptor beta chains share one sample of origin, sequenced in a study of blood T cell repertoires in COVID-19. Measured with immunoSEQ multiplex PCR; TCRdb has only the in-frame clones, and not every one. The data show roughly 78,000 clones, nearly 90% seen once. Sequenced sample: peripheral blood. Every receptor here comes from a man aged 45-65 years with acute or convalescent COVID-19.

The genes are TRBV5-1 and TRBJ1-2; a weak D match, TRBD1 (5 bases). Germline CDR1 reads SGHRS; CDR2 reads YFSETQ. Trimming pared 6 bases from V and 10 bases from J, leaving 19 bases between. The CDR3 contains 13 residues. CDR3 amino acids: CASTPGPGEDYTF. In DNA form, the CDR3 reads TGCGCCAGCACTCCTGGACCGGGGGAGGACTACACCTTC.

The rearrangement joins TRBV4-1 to TRBJ2-7; no clear D. Germline V CDR1 and CDR2: MGHRA, YSYEKL. V dropped 0 bases and J dropped 7 bases, with 13 bases sitting between them. The CDR3 is 14 amino acids. CDR3 DNA sequence: TGCGCCAGCAGCCAAGATAAGAAGGTGGAGGAGCAGTACTTC. It yields the protein CASSQDKKVEEQYF.

There are a few counts of this clone. The J gene is TRBJ1-5, the V gene TRBV4-1; TRBD1 is a possible D gene (6 bases). Trimming pared 0 bases from V and 1 base from J, leaving 13 bases between. The V gene's germline CDR1 is MGHRA and CDR2 YSYEKL. This CDR3 is 17 amino acids long. The CDR3 sequence: CASSQEGAATSNQPQHF. The CDR3 nucleotides are TGCGCCAGCAGCCAAGAGGGGGCCGCGACGAGCAATCAGCCCCAGCATTTT.

CDR3 sequence (DNA): TGTGCCAGCAGTTCCGGGACTAGCGGGTACAATGAGCAGTTCTTC. Translating gives CASSSGTSGYNEQFF. This rearrangement joins TRBV7-3 to TRBJ2-1, with 12 bases identical to TRBD2. CDR1 is SGHTA, CDR2 FQGTGA, per germline. The CDR3 loop spans 15 amino acids. V gave up 6 bases and J gave up 4 bases; unmatched junction bases: 4.

This chain connects TRBV6-1 to TRBJ1-2; 7 positions match TRBD1. Per the germline V gene, CDR1 is MNHNS and CDR2 is SASEGT. The ends lost 7 bases at V and 4 bases at J; junction bases unmatched: 9. The CDR3 is made up of 14 amino acids. CDR3 sequence: CASTSTGRGYGYTF. The CDR3 DNA is TGTGCCAGCACTTCGACAGGGAGAGGCTATGGCTACACCTTC.

The chain uses TRBV3-1 (or the pseudogene TRBV3-2) and TRBJ2-7, with a weak D call TRBD2 (6 bases). The germline V gene encodes CDR1 LGHDT and CDR2 YNNKEL (reference sequence). The CDR3 extends over 13 amino acids. V lost 4 bases, J lost 4 bases, and 11 bases lay in between. CDR3 sequence: CASSLIRGYEQYF. CDR3 coding DNA: TGTGCCAGCAGCCTAATCCGGGGGTACGAGCAGTACTTC.

The CDR3 region is CASSLTGTETYEQYF. The DNA of the CDR3 is TGTGCCAGCAGCCTGACCGGGACAGAAACCTACGAGCAGTACTTC. J is TRBJ2-7 and V is TRBV5-6; 7 bases map to TRBD1. V lost 4 bases to trimming and J lost 2 bases; unmatched junction nucleotides: 9. This CDR3 comprises 15 residues. Germline-derived CDR1 and CDR2 are SGHDT and YYEEEE.

The chain combines TRBV19 with TRBJ1-5, with D tentatively TRBD1 (5 bases). Looked up from germline, CDR1 is LNHDA and CDR2 is SQIVND (reference sequence). V lost 7 bases and J lost 2, with 12 bases in between. The CDR3 length is 14 residues. The CDR3 reads CASKKGYGNQPQHF. The CDR3 DNA is TGTGCCAGTAAAAAGGGGTATGGCAATCAGCCCCAGCATTTT.

V gene TRBV27 combines with J gene TRBJ1-6, with no clear D. CDR3 length: 12 amino acids. Germline CDR1 reads MNHEY; CDR2 reads SMNVEV (reference sequence). The V end was cut by 8 bases, the J end by 13 bases, with 15 bases between. Written as DNA, the CDR3 is TGTGCCAGCCGGGGAGGGCTCGGGCCCCTCCACTTT. This encodes CASRGGLGPLHF.

The rearrangement uses TRBV11-3 and TRBJ2-2; 8 bases line up with TRBD1. J lost 1 base, V lost 0 bases, and 4 bases had no gene match. The CDR3 sequence is 17 residues long. Germline V gene data show CDR1 as SGHNT and CDR2 as YENEEA. The CDR3 region is CASSLDQDRVNTGELFF. The CDR3 nucleotides read TGTGCCAGCAGCTTAGATCAGGACAGGGTGAACACCGGGGAGCTGTTTTTT.

This clone was recorded once. The chain couples TRBV11-2 to TRBJ2-7; 9 bases line up with TRBD1. V was pared by 5 bases and J by 12 bases, with 23 bases of the junction left unmatched. Germline values: CDR1 SGHAT, CDR2 FQNNGV. CDR3 length: 17 residues. CDR3 region: CASSLTRDRVSEGFWYF. The CDR3 region has the DNA TGTGCCAGCAGCCTCACCCGGGACAGGGTTTCAGAGGGTTTTTGGTACTTC.

The CDR3 sequence is CASSLGLNPDTQYF. The CDR3 region has the DNA TGTGCCAGCAGCCTAGGACTAAACCCAGATACGCAGTATTTT. This chain connects TRBV5-6 to TRBJ2-3; D is perhaps TRBD2 (6 bases). This CDR3 spans 14 amino acids. Germline V gene lookup returns CDR1 SGHDT and CDR2 YYEEEE. Trimming took off 4 bases at V and 4 bases at J, with 13 bases between the two ends.

The chain uses TRBV7-2 and TRBJ1-6; D is possibly TRBD1 (5 bases). This CDR3 is 16 amino acids long. V lost 4 bases and J lost 7, with 17 bases in between. Germline V CDR1 and CDR2: SGHTA, FQGNSA. CDR3 sequence (DNA): TGTGCCAGCAGCTCGGCCCCTAGACAGTCGAATTCACCCCTCCACTTT. Its translation: CASSSAPRQSNSPLHF.

The rearrangement joins TRBV24-1 to TRBJ1-1; 9 nucleotides align to TRBD1. Germline CDR1 reads KGHDR; CDR2 reads SFDVKD. Trimming cost V 4 bases and J 3 bases; bases outside gene matches: 5. This CDR3 is 15 amino acids long. CDR3 nucleotides: TGTGCCACCAGTGAGGGTACAGGGGGCTACACTGAAGCTTTCTTT. Translating it yields CATSEGTGGYTEAFF.